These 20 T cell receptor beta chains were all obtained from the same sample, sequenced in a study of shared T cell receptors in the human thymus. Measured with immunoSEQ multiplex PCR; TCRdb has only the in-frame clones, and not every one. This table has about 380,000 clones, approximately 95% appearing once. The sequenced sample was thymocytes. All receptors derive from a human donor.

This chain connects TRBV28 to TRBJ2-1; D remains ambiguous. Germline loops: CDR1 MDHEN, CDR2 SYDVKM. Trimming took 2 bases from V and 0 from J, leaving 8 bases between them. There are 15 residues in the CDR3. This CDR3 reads CASSLSLSSYNEQFF. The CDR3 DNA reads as TGTGCCAGCAGTTTAAGTCTGAGCTCCTACAATGAGCAGTTCTTC.

This CDR3 is CASSLGGADYGYTF. The DNA of the CDR3 is TGTGCCAGCTCACTAGGGGGCGCGGACTATGGCTACACCTTC. The gene calls are TRBV18 and TRBJ1-2; 7 bases line up with TRBD1. The V gene end was trimmed by 4 bases and the J gene end by 3 bases; junction bases not matched to a gene: 5. Germline loops: CDR1 KGHSH, CDR2 LQKENI. CDR3 length equals 14 residues. The whole variable domain, remainder taken from reference TRBV18 and TRBJ1-2, is NAGVMQNPRHLVRRRGQEARLRCSPMKGHSHVYWYRQLPEEGLKFMVYLQKENIIDESGMPKERFSAEFPKEGPSILRIQQVVRGDSAAYFCASSLGGADYGYTFGSGTRLTVV.

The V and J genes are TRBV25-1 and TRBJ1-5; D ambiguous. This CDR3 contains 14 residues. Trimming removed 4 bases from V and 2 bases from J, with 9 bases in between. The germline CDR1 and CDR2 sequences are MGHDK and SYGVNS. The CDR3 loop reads CASSGVEGNQPQHF. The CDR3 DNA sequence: TGTGCCAGCAGTGGCGTTGAGGGCAATCAGCCCCAGCATTTT.

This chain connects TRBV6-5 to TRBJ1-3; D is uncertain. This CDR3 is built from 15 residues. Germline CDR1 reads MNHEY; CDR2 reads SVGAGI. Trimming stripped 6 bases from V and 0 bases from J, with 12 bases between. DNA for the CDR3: TGTGCCAGCAGCGGCGACAAGAGCTCTGGAAACACCATATATTTT. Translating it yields CASSGDKSSGNTIYF.

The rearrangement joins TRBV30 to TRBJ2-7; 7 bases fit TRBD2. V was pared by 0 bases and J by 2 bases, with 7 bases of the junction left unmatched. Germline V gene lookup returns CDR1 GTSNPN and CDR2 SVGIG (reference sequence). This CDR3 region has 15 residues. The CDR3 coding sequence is TGTGCCTGGAGTGTACGTGGGAGGGCCACCTACGAGCAGTACTTC. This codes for CAWSVRGRATYEQYF.

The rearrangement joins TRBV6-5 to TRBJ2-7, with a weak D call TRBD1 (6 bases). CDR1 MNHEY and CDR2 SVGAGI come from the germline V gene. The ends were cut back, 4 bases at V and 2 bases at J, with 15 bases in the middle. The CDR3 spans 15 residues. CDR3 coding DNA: TGTGCCAGCAGTTTAAGAGGGGGTGACCCCTACGAGCAGTACTTC. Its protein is CASSLRGGDPYEQYF.

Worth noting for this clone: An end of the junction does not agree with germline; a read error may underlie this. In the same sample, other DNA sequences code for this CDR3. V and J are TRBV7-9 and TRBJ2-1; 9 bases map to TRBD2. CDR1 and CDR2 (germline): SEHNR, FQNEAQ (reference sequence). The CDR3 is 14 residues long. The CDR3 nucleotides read TGTGCCAGCAGCCTAGCGGGAAGTTACAATGAGCAGTTCTTC. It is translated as CASSLAGSYNEQFF.

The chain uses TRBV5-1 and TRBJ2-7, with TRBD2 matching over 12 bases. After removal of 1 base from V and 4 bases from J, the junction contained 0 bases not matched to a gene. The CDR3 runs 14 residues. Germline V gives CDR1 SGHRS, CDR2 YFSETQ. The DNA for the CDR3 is TGCGCCAGCAGCTTGACTAGCGGGAGGTACGAGCAGTACTTC. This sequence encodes CASSLTSGRYEQYF.

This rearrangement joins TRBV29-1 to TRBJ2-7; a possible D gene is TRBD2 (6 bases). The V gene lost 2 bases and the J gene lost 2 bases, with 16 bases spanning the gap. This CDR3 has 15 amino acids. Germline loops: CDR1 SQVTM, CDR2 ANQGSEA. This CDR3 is CSVELGGRGTYEQYF. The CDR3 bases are TGCAGCGTTGAACTCGGAGGGAGAGGGACCTACGAGCAGTACTTC.

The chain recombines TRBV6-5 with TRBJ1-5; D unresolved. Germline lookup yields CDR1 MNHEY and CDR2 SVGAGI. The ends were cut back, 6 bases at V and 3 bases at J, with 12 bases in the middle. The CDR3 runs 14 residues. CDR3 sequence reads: CASSYEGVNQPQHF. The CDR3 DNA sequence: TGTGCCAGCAGCTACGAGGGAGTCAATCAGCCCCAGCATTTT.

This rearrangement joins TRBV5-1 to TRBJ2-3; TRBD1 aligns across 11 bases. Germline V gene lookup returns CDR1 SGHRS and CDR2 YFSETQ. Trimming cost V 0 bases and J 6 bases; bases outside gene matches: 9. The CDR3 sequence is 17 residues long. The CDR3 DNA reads TGCGCCAGCAGCTTGGAAGATAAGGACAGGGGGCGGGATACGCAGTATTTT. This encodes CASSLEDKDRGRDTQYF.

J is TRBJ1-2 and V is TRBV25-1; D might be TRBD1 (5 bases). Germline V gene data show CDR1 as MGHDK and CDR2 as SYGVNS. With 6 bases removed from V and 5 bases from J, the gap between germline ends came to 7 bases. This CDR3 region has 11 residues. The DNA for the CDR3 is TGTGCCAGCAGGGACATGTATGGCTACACCTTC. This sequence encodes CASRDMYGYTF.

The CDR3 coding sequence is TGCGCCAGCAGCCAAGATGCGGGAGGGTTAGTGGATGAGCAGTTCTTC. Its translation is CASSQDAGGLVDEQFF. The chain employs TRBV4-3 and TRBJ2-1; 9 nucleotides line up with TRBD2. The CDR3 has 16 amino acids. Germline V gene lookup returns CDR1 LGHNA and CDR2 YSLEER. The V and J ends lost 0 bases and 8 bases, in that order; junction bases with no gene match: 8.

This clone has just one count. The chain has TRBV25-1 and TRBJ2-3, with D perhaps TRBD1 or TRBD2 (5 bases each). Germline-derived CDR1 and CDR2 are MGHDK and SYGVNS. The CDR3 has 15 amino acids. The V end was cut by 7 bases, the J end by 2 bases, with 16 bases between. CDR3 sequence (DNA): TGTGCCAGCACCTCCATGGGACGGTCCACAGATACGCAGTATTTT. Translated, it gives CASTSMGRSTDTQYF.

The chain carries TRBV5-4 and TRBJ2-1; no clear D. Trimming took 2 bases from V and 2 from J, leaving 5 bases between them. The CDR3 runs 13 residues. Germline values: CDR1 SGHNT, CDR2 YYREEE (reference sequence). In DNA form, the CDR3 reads TGTGCCAGCAGCTTATTGGCCTACAATGAGCAGTTCTTC. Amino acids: CASSLLAYNEQFF.

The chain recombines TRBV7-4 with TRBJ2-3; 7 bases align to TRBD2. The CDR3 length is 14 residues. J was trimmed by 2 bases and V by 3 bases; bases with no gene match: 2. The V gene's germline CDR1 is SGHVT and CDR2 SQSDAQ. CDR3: CASSFLAVTDTQYF. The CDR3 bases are TGTGCCAGCAGCTTTCTAGCGGTCACAGATACGCAGTATTTT.

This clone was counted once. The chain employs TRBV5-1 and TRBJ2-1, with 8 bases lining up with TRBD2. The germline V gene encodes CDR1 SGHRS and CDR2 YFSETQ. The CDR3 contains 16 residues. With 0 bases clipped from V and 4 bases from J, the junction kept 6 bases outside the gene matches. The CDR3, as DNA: TGCGCCAGCAGCTTGGGGCTAGCGGGCGATTACAATGAGCAGTTCTTC. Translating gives CASSLGLAGDYNEQFF.

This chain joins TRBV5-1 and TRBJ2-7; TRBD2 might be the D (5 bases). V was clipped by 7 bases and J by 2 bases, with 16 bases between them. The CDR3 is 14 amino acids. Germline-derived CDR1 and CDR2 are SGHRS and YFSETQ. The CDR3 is CASADGVSPYEQYF. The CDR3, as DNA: TGCGCCAGCGCCGACGGGGTAAGTCCCTACGAGCAGTACTTC.

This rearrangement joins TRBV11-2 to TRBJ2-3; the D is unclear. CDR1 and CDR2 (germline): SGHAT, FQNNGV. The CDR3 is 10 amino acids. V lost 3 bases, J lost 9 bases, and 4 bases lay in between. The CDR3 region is CASSFRTQYF. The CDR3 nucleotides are TGTGCCAGCAGCTTCAGGACGCAGTATTTT.

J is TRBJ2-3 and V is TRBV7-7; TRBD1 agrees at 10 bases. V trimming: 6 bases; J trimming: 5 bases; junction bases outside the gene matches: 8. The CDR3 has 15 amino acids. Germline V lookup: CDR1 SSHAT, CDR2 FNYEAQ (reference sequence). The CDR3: CASSRTGGREDTQYF. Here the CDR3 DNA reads TGTGCCAGCAGTAGGACAGGGGGGAGGGAAGATACGCAGTATTTT.